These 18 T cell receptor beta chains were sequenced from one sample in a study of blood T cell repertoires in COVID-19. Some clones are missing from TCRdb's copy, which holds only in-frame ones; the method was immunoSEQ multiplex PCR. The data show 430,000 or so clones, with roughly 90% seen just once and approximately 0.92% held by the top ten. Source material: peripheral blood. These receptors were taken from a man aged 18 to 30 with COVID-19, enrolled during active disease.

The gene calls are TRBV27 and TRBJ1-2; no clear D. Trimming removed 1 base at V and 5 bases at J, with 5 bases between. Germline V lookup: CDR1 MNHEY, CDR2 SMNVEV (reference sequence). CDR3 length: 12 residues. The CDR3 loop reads CASSLYGYGYTF. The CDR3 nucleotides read TGTGCCAGCAGTTTATACGGGTATGGCTACACCTTC.

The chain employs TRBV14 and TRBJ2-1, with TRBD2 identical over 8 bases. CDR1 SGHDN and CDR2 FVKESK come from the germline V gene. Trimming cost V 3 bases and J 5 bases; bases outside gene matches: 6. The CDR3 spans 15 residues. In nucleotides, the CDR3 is TGTGCCAGCAGCCACGGTACTAGCGGACACAATGAGCAGTTCTTC. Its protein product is CASSHGTSGHNEQFF.

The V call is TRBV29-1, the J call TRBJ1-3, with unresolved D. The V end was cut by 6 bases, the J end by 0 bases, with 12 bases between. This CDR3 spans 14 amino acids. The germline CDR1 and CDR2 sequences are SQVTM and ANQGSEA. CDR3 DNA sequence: TGCAGCGTCGTAACAGCTCTCTCTGGAAACACCATATATTTT. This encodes CSVVTALSGNTIYF.

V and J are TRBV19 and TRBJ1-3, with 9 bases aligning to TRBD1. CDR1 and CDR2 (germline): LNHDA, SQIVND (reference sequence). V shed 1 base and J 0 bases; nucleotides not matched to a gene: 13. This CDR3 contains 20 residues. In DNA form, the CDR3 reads TGTGCCAGTAGTATAGTTGGGACAGGGTCCCCTTCTAGCTCTGGAAACACCATATATTTT. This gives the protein CASSIVGTGSPSSSGNTIYF.

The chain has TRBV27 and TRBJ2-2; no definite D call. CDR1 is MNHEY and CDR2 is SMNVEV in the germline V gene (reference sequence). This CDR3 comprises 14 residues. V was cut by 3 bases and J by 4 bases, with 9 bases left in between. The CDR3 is CASSLEPTTGELFF. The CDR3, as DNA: TGTGCCAGCAGTTTGGAGCCTACCACCGGGGAGCTGTTTTTT.

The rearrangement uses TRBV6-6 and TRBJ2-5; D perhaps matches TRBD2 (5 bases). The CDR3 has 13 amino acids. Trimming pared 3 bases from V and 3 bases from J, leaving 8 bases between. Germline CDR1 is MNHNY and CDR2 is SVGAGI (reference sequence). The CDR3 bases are TGTGCCAGCAGTTATCGGGGTGAAGAGACCCAGTACTTC. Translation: CASSYRGEETQYF.

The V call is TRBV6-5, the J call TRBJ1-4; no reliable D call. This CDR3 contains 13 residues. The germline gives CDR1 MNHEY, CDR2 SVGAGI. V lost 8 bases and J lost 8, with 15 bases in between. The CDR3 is CASGRAGGEKLFF. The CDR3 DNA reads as TGTGCCAGCGGGAGGGCAGGAGGCGAAAAACTGTTTTTT.

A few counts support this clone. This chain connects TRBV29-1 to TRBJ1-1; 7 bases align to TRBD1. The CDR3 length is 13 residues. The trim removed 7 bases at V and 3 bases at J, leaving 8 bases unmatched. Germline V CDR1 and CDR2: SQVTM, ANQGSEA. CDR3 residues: CSERRGFDTEAFF. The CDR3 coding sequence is TGCAGCGAGCGCAGGGGGTTTGACACTGAAGCTTTCTTT. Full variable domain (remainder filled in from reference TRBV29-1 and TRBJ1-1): SAVISQKPSRDICQRGTSLTIQCQVDSQVTMMFWYRQQPGQSLTLIATANQGSEATYESGFVIDKFPISRPNLTFSTLTVSNMSPEDSSIYLCSERRGFDTEAFFGQGTRLTVV.

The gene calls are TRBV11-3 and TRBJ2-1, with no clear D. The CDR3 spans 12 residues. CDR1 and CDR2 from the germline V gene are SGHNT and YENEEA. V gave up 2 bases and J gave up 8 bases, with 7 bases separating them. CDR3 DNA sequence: TGTGCCAGCAGCTTATTCCGGGATGAGCAGTTCTTC. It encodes CASSLFRDEQFF.

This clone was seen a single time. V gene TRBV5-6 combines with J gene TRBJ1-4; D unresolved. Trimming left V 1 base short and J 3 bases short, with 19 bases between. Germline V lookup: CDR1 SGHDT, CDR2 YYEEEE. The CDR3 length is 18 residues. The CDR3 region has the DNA TGTGCCAGCAGCTTGATAAGCTTGGTAGCGGGATCTAATGAAAAACTGTTTTTT. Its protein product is CASSLISLVAGSNEKLFF.

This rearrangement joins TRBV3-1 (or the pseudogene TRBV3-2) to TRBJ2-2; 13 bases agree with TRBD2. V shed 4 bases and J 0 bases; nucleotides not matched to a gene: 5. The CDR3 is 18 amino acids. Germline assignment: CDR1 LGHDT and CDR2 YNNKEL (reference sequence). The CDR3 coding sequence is TGTGCCAGCAGCCCGAGACTAGCGGGGGGCGCGAACACCGGGGAGCTGTTTTTT. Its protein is CASSPRLAGGANTGELFF.

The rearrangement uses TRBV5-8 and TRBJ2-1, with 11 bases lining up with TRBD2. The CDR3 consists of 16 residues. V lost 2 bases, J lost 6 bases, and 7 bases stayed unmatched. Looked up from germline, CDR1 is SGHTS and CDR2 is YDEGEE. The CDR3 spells CASSLISGLAVNEQFF. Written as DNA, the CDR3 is TGTGCCAGCAGCTTAATATCGGGACTAGCGGTCAATGAGCAGTTCTTC.

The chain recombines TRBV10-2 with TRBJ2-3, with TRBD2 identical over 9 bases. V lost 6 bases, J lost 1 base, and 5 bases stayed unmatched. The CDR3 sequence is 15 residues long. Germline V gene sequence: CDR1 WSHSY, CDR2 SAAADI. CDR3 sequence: CASRQLAGGTDTQYF. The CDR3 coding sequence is TGCGCCAGCAGACAATTAGCGGGAGGCACAGATACGCAGTATTTT.

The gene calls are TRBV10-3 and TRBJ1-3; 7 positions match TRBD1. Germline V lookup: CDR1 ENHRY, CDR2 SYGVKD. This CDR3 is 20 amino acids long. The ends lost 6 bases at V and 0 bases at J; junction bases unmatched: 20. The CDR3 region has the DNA TGTGCCATCAGGGCCGTAGGACAGGACCTCCTCGAATACTCTGGAAACACCATATATTTT. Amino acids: CAIRAVGQDLLEYSGNTIYF.

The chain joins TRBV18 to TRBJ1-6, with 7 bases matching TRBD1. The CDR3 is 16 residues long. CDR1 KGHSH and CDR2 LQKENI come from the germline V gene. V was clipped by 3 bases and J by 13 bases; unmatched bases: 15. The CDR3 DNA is TGTGCCAGCTCACCTACCCGACAGGGATCCCAGTCGCCCCTCCACTTT. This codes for CASSPTRQGSQSPLHF.

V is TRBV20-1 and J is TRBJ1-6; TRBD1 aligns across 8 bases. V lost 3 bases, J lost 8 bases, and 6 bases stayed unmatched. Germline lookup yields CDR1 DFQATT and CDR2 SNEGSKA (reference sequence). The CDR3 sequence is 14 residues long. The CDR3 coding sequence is TGCAGTGCTAGTCTTGCAGGGGGCGATTCACCCCTCCACTTT. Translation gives CSASLAGGDSPLHF.

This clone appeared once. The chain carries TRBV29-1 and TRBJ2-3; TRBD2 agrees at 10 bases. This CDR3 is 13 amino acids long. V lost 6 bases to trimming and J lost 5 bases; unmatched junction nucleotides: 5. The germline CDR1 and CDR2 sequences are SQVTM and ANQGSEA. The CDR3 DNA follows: TGCAGCGTCCGTGGACTAGCGGTAGATACGCAGTATTTT. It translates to CSVRGLAVDTQYF.

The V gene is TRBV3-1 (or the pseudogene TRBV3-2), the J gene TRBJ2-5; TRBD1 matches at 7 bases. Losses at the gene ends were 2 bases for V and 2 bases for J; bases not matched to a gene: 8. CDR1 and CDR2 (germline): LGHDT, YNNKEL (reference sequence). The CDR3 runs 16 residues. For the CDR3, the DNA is TGTGCCAGCAGCCAACACGGGACAGCTATACAAGAGACCCAGTACTTC. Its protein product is CASSQHGTAIQETQYF.